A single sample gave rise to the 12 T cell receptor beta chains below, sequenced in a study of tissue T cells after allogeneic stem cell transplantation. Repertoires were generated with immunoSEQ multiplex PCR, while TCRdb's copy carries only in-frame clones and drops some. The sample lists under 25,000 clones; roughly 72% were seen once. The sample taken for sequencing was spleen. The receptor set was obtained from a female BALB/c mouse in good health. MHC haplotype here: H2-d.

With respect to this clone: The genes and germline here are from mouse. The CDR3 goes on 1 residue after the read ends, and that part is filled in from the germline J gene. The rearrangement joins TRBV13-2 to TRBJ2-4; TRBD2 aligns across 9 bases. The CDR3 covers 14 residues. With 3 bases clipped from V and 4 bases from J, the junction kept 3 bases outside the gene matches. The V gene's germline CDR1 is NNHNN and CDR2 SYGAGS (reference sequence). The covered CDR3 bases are TGTGCCAGCGGTGGGACTGGGGAAGAAAACACCTTGTAC. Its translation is CASGGTGEENTLY. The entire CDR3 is CASGGTGEENTLYF.

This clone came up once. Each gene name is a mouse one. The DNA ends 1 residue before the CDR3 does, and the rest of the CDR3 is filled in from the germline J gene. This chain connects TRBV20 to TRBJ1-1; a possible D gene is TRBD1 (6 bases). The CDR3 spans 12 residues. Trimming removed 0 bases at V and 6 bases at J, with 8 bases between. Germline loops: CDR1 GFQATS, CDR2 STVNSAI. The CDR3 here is CGARDQGPEVFF. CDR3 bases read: TGTGGTGCTAGGGATCAGGGGCCAGAAGTCTTC.

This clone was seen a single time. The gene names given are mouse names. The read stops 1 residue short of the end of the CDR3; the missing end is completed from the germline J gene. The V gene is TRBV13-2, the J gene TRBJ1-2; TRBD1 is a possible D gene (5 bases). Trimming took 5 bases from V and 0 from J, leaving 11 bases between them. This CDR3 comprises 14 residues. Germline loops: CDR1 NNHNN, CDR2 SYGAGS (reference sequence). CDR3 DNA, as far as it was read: TGTGCCAGCGGGGTGGGGGGTTCAAACTCCGACTACACC. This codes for CASGVGGSNSDYT. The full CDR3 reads CASGVGGSNSDYTF.

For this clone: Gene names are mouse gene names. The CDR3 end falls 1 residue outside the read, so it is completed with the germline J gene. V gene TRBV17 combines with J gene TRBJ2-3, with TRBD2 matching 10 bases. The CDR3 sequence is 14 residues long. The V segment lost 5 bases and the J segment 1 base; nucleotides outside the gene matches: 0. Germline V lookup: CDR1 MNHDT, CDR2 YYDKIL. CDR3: CASSDWGGAETLYF. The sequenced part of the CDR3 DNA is TGTGCTAGCAGTGACTGGGGGGGTGCAGAAACGCTGTAT.

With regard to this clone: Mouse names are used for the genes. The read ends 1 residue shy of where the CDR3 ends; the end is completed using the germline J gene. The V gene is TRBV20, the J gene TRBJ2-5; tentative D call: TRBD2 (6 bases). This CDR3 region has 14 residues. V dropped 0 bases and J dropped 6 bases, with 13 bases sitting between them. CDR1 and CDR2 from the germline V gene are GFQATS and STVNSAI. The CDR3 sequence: CGARDGGKKDTQYF. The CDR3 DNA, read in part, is TGTGGTGCTAGGGATGGGGGTAAGAAGGACACCCAGTAC. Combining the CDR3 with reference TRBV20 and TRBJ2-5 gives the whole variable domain GALVYQYPRRTICKSGTSMRMECQAVGFQATSVAWYRQSPQKTFELIALSTVNSAIKYEQNFTQEKFPISHPNLSFSSMTVLNAYLEDRGLYLCGARDGGKKDTQYFGPGTRLLVL.

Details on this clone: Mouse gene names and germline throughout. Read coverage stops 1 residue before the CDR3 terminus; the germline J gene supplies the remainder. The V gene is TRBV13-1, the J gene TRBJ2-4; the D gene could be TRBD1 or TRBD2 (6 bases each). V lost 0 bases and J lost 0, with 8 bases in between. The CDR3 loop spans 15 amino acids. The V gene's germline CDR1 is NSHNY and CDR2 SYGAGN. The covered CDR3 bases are TGTGCCAGCAGTGATGAGGGGGGTAGTCAAAACACCTTGTAC. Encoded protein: CASSDEGGSQNTLY. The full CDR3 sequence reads CASSDEGGSQNTLYF.

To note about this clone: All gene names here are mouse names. CDR3 in amino acids: CTCSADADTQYF. The part of the CDR3 DNA that was read is TGCACCTGCAGTGCAGATGCAGACACCCAGTAC. The V and J genes are TRBV1 and TRBJ2-5, with D unclear. The CDR3 extends 1 residue past the end of the read, so its final part is completed from the germline J gene. The CDR3 is 12 amino acids. Trimming removed 0 bases at V and 5 bases at J, with 3 bases between. Germline lookup yields CDR1 NSQYPW and CDR2 LRSPGD (reference sequence).

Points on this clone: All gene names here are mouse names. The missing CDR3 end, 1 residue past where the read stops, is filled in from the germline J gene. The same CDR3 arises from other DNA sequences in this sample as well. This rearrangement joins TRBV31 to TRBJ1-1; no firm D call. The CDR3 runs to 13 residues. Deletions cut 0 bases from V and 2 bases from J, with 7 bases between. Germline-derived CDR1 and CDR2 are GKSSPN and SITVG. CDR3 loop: CAWSLGTNTEVFF. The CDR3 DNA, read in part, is TGTGCCTGGAGTCTCGGAACTAACACAGAAGTCTTC. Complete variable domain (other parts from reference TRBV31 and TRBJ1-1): AQTIHQWPVAEIKAVGSPLSLGCTIKGKSSPNLYWYWQATGGTLQQLFYSITVGQVESVVQLNLSASRPKDDQFILSTEKLLLSHSGFYLCAWSLGTNTEVFFGKGTRLTVV.

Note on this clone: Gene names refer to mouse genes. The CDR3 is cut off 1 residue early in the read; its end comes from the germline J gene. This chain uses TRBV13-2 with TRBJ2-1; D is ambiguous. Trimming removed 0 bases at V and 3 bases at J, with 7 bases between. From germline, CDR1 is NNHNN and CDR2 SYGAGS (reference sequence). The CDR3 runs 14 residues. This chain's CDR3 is CASGDGRSYAEQFF. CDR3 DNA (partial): TGTGCCAGCGGTGATGGTCGCAGCTATGCTGAGCAGTTC.

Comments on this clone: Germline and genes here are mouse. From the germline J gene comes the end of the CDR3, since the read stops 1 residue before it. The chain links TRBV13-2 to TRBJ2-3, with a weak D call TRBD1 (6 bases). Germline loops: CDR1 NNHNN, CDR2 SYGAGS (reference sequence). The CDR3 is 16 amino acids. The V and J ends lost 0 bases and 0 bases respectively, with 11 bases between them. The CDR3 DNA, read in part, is TGTGCCAGCGGTGATGAGGGGACATCTAGTGCAGAAACGCTGTAT. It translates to CASGDEGTSSAETLY. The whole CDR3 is CASGDEGTSSAETLYF.

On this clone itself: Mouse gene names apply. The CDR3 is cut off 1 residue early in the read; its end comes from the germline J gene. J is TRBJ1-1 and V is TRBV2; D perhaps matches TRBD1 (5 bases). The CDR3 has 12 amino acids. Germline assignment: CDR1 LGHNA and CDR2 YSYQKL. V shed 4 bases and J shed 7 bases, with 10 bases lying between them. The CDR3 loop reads CASSPGHKEVFF. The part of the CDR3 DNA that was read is TGTGCCAGCAGCCCCGGACACAAAGAAGTCTTC.

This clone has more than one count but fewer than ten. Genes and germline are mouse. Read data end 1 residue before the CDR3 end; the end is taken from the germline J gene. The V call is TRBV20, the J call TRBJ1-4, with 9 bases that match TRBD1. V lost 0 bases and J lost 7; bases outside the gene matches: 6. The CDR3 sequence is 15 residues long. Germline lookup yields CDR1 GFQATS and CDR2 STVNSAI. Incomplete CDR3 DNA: TGTGGTGCTAGGGACCTGGGACAGGGTAGCGAAAGATTATTT. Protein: CGARDLGQGSERLF. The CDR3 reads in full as CGARDLGQGSERLFF.